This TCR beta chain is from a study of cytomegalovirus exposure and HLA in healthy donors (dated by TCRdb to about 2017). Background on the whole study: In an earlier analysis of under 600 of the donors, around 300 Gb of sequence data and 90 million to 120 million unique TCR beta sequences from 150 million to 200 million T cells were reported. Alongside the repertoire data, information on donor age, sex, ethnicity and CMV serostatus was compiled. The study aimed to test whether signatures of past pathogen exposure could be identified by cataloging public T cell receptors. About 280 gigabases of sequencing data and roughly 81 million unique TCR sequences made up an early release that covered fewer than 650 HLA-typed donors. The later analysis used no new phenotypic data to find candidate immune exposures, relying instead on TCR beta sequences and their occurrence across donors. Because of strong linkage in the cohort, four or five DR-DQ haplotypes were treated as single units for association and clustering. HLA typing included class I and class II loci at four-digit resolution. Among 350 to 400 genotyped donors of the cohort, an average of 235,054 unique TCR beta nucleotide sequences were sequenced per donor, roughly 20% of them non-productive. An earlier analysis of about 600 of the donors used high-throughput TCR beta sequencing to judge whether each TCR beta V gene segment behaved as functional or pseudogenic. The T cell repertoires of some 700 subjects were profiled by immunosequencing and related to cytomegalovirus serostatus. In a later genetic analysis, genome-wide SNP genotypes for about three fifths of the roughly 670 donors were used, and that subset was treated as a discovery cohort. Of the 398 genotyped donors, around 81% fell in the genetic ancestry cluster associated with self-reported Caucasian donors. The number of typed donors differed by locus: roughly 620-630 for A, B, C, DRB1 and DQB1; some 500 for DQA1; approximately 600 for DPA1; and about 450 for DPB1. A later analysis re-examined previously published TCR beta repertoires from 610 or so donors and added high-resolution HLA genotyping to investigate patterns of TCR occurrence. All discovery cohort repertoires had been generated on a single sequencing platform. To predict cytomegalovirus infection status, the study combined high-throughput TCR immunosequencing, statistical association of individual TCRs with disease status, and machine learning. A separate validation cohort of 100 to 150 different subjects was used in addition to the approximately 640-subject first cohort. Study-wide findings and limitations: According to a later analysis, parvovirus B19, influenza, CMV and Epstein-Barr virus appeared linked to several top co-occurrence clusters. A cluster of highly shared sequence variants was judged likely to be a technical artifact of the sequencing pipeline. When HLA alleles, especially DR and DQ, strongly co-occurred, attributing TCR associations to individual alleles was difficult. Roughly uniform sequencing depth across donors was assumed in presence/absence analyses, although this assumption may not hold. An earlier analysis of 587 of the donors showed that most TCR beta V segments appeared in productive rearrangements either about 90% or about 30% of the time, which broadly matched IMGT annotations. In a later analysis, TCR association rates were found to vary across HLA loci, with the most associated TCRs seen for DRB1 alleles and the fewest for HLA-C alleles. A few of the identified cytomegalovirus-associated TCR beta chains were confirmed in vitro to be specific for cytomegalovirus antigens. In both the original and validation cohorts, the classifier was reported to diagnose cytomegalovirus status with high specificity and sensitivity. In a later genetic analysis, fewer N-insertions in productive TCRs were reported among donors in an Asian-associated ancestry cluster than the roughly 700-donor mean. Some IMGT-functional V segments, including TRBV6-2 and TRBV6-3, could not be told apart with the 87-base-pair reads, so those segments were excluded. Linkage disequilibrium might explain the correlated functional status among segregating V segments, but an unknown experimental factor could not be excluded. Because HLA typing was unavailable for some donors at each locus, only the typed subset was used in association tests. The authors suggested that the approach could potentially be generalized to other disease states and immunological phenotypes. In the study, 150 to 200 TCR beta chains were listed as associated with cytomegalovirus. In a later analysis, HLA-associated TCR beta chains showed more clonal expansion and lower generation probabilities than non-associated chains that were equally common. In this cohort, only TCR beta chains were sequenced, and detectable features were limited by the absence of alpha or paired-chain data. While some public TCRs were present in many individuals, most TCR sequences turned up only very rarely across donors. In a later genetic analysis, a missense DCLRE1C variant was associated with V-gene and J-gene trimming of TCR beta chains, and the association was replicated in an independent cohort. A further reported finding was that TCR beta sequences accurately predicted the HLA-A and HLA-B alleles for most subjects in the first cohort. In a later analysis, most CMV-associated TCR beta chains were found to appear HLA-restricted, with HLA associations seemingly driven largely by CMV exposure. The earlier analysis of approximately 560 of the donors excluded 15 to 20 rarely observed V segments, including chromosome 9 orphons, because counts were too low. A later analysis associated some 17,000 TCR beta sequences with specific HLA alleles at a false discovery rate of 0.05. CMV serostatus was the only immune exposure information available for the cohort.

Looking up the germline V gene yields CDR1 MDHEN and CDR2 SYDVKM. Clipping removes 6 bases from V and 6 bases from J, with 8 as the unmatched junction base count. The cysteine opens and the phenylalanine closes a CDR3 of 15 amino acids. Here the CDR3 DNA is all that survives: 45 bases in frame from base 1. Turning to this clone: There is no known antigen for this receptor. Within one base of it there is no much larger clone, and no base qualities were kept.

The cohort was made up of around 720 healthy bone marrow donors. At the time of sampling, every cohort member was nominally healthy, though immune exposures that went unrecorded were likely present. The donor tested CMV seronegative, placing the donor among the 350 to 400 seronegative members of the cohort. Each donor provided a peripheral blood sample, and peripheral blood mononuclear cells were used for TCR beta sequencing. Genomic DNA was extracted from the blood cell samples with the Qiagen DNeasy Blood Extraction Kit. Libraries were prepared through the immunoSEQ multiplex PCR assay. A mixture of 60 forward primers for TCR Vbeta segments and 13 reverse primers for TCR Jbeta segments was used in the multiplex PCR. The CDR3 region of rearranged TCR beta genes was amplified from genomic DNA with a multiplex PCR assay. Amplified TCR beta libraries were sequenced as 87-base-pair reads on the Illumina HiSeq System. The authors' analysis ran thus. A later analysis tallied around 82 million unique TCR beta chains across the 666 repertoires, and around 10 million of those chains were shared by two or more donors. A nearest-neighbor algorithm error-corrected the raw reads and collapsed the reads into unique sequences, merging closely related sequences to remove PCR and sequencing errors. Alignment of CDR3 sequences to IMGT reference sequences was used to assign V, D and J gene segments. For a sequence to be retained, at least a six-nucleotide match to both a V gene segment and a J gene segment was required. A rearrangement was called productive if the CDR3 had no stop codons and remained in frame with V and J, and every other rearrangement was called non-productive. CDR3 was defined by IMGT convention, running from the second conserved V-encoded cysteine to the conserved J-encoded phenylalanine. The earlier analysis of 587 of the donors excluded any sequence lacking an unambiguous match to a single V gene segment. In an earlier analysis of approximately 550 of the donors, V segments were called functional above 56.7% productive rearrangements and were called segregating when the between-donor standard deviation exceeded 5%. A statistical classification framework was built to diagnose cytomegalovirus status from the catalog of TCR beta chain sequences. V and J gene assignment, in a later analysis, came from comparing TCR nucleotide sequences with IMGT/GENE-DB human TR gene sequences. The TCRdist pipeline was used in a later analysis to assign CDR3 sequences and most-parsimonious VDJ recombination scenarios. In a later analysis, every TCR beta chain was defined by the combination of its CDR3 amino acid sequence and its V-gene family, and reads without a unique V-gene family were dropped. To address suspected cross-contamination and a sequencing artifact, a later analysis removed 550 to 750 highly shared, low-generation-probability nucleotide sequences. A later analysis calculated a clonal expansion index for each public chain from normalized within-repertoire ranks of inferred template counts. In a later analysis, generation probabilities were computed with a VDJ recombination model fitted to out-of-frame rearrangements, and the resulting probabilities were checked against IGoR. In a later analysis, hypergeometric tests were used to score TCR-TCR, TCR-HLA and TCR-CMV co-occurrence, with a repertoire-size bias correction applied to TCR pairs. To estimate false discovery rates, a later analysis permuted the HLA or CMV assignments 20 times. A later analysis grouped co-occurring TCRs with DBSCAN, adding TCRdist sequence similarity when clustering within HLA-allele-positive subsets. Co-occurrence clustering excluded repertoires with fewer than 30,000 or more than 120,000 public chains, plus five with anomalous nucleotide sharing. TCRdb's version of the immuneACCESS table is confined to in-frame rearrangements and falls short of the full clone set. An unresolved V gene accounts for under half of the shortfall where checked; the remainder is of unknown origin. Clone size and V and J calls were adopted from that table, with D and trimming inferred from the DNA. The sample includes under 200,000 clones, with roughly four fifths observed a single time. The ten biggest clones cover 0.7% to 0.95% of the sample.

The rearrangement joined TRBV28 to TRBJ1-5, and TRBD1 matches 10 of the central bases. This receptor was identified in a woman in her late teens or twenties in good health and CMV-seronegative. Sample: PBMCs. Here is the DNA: TGTGCCAGCAGAAGGGCGGGACAGGGGCTTCAGCCCCAGCATTTT. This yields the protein CASRRAGQGLQPQHF. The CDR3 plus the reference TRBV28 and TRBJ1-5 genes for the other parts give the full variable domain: DVKVTQSSRYLVKRTGEKVFLECVQDMDHENMFWYRQDPGLGLRLIYFSYDVKMKEKGDIPEGYSVSREKKERFSLILESASTNQTSMYLCASRRAGQGLQPQHFGDGTRLSIL.